This is a list of T cell receptor beta chains from one sample in a study of regulatory T cells in long-lasting Graves disease. TCRdb redid the calling of the multiplex PCR reads with MiXCR, one entry per CDR3 protein. The data hold more than 450,000 distinct CDR3 sequences, with around 11% observed a single time. The same sample was also used in a study of T cells in Graves' hyperthyroidism and ophthalmopathy.

The sample in question was peripheral blood mononuclear cells (PBMCs), obtained at new diagnosis, from a patient treated with antithyroid drugs. The receptors shown here come from a woman in her 30s with Graves disease. CDR3s include the opening cysteine and the closing phenylalanine or tryptophan. Fields, in order: clone size, V gene, J gene, CDR3 length, D gene, CDR3 protein, CDR3 DNA. D genes are given only for firm matches. Clone size is given for some rows only: seen once, a few or many times, or a class if the clone is expanded.

many	TRBV6-1	TRBJ2-7	14	.	CASSVGAAPYEQYF	TGTGCCAGCAGTGTAGGTGCAGCGCCCTACGAGCAGTACTTC
many	TRBV4-3	TRBJ1-2	19	.	CASSQARRGSQGSRYGYTF	TGCGCCAGCAGCCAAGCCCGGAGAGGATCCCAAGGGTCTCGCTATGGCTACACCTTC
many	TRBV5-1	TRBJ2-7	14	.	CASSLESTSYEQYF	TGCGCCAGCAGCTTGGAGAGTACCTCCTACGAGCAGTACTTC
few	TRBV6-1	TRBJ1-3	14	.	CASSLPDSGNTIYF	TGTGCCAGCAGTCTGCCGGACTCTGGAAACACCATATATTTT
many	TRBV29-1	TRBJ2-1	14	.	CSVGQGSSYNEQFF	TGCAGCGTTGGCCAGGGGAGCTCCTACAATGAGCAGTTCTTC
many	TRBV24-1	TRBJ2-2	17	.	CATSDRKGLPNTGELFF	TGTGCCACCAGTGATAGGAAGGGATTACCGAACACCGGGGAGCTGTTTTTT
many	TRBV15	TRBJ2-3	14	.	CATSTYLGTDTQYF	TGTGCCACCAGCACCTACCTCGGCACAGATACGCAGTATTTT
many	TRBV11-2	TRBJ2-7	13	.	CASSLEAYYEQYF	TGTGCCAGCAGCTTAGAGGCATACTACGAGCAGTACTTC
many	TRBV10-3	TRBJ2-7	16	TRBD2	CAISESTGGTVYEQYF	TGTGCCATCAGTGAGTCGACGGGGGGAACGGTCTACGAGCAGTACTTC
many	TRBV19	TRBJ2-7	15	TRBD2	CASSMSSGSSYEQYF	TGTGCCAGTAGTATGTCTAGCGGGAGCTCCTACGAGCAGTACTTC
many	TRBV2	TRBJ1-2	15	.	CASGGRASPNYGYTF	TGTGCCAGCGGGGGTAGGGCATCACCTAACTATGGCTACACCTTC
few	TRBV19	TRBJ2-1	14	.	CASSIVGASNEQFF	TGTGCCAGTAGTATAGTCGGAGCGAGCAATGAGCAGTTCTTC
many	TRBV28	TRBJ2-5	17	.	CASSRIIRGRGQETQYF	TGTGCCAGCAGTCGGATTATTAGGGGCAGGGGCCAAGAGACCCAGTACTTC
many	TRBV20-1	TRBJ2-2	14	.	CSARGGAYTGELFF	TGCAGTGCTAGGGGTGGGGCCTACACCGGGGAGCTGTTTTTT
.	TRBV11-2	TRBJ2-2	16	.	CASSASGWGRLGGAVF	TGTGCCAGCAGCGCCTCTGGGTGGGGCAGGCTAGGGGGAGCTGTTTTT
.	TRBV4-1	TRBJ1-2	15	.	CASGQDVGRNYGYTF	TGCGCCAGCGGCCAAGATGTGGGCCGTAACTATGGCTACACCTTC
many	TRBV12-3/TRBV12-4	TRBJ2-7	14	TRBD2	CASSLFGTRGEQYF	TGTGCCAGCAGTCTATTCGGGACTAGAGGCGAGCAGTACTTC
few	TRBV4-1	TRBJ2-1	17	.	CASSQDAGLSSYNEQFF	TGCGCCAGCAGCCAAGATGCAGGGCTAAGCTCCTACAATGAGCAGTTCTTC
many	TRBV29-1	TRBJ2-5	17	.	CSVGFKQWTVSWETQYF	TGCAGCGTGGGTTTTAAGCAGTGGACTGTAAGTTGGGAGACCCAGTACTTC
.	TRBV25-1	TRBJ1-1	15	.	CASSDAPRGLTEAFF	TGTGCCAGCAGTGATGCCCCGCGGGGACTCACTGAAGCTTTCTTT